This T cell receptor beta chain was captured by sequencing in a study of cytomegalovirus exposure and HLA in healthy donors. Looked up from germline, CDR1 is MDHEN and CDR2 is SYDVKM. The CDR3 consists of 13 residues. V was cut by 7 bases and J by 4 bases, with 13 bases left in between. Clones were sequenced by immunoSEQ multiplex PCR, and TCRdb holds only the in-frame ones, with some missing. The sample includes over 80,000 clones, 85% of them seen just once. Sequenced: PBMCs. This receptor was identified in a man aged 18-30 years in good health and CMV-seropositive. The V call is TRBV28, the J call TRBJ1-2; D not resolved. CDR3 bases: TGTGCCAGCAATACGGACTTCCTCTATGGCTACACCTTC. This codes for CASNTDFLYGYTF.